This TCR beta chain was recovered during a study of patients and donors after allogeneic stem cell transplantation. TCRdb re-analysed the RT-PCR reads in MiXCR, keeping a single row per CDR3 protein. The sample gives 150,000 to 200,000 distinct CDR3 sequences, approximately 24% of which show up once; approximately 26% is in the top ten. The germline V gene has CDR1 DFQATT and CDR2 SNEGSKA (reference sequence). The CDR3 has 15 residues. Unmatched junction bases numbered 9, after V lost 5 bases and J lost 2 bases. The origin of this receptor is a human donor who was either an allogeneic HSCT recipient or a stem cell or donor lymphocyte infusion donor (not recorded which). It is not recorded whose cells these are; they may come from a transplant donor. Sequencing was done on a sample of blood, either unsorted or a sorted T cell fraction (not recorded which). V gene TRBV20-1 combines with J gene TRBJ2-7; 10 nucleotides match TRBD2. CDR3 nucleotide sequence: TGCAGTGCTGAACCTAGCGGGAGAGGGCCCTACGAGCAGTACTTC. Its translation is CSAEPSGRGPYEQYF.